One and the same sample provided the 10 T cell receptor beta chains below, sequenced in a study of blood T cell repertoires in COVID-19. Produced via immunoSEQ multiplex PCR; TCRdb's table is partial and in-frame only. The top ten clones hold 2.1% of a sample with about 190,000 clones, 70% to 90% of them seen once. Sequenced material: peripheral blood. Every receptor here comes from a man between 65 and 85 years old with active or convalescent COVID-19.

This chain joins TRBV11-2 and TRBJ1-5, with D unclear. Per germline, CDR1 SGHAT and CDR2 FQNNGV. V was trimmed by 5 bases and J by 6 bases, leaving 11 bases between them. The CDR3 sequence is 13 residues long. The DNA of the CDR3 is TGTGCCAGCAGCGAGGAAGCCGGTCAGCCCCAGCATTTT. Protein sequence: CASSEEAGQPQHF.

The chain has TRBV6-1 and TRBJ2-3, with 9 bases lining up with TRBD2. The CDR3 is 16 residues long. After removal of 4 bases from V and 5 bases from J, the junction contained 10 bases not matched to a gene. Germline loops: CDR1 MNHNS, CDR2 SASEGT. In nucleotides, the CDR3 is TGTGCCAGCAGTGCCGTCGCGGGGGGGCGGGGAGATACGCAGTATTTT. It translates to CASSAVAGGRGDTQYF.

This chain links TRBV11-2 with TRBJ1-2, with D uncertain. V was shortened by 1 base and J by 0 bases, with 15 bases between the two germline ends. This CDR3 spans 17 amino acids. Germline V lookup: CDR1 SGHAT, CDR2 FQNNGV. The chain's CDR3 is CASSLGQVLQSNYGYTF. CDR3 DNA sequence: TGTGCCAGCAGCTTAGGGCAGGTCTTGCAATCTAACTATGGCTACACCTTC. Supplemented by reference TRBV11-2 and TRBJ1-2, the full variable domain reads EAGVAQSPRYKIIEKRQSVAFWCNPISGHATLYWYQQILGQGPKLLIQFQNNGVVDDSQLPKDRFSAERLKGVDSTLKIQPAKLEDSAVYLCASSLGQVLQSNYGYTFGSGTRLTVV.

The chain joins TRBV20-1 to TRBJ1-2; D is undetermined. The V gene lost 3 bases and the J gene lost 5 bases, with 10 bases spanning the gap. Looked up from germline, CDR1 is DFQATT and CDR2 is SNEGSKA (reference sequence). The CDR3 runs to 12 residues. The CDR3 DNA reads as TGCAGTGCTAGTGTTACAGCTTATGGCTACACCTTC. It specifies CSASVTAYGYTF.

The rearrangement links TRBV7-9 to TRBJ1-4; TRBD1 matches at 7 bases. Germline V gene lookup returns CDR1 SEHNR and CDR2 FQNEAQ (reference sequence). The CDR3 loop spans 14 amino acids. Trimming at V came to 8 bases and at J to 5 bases, leaving 8 bases not matched to a gene. The CDR3 region has the DNA TGTGCCAGCGGCCGGGACAGCACCAATGAAAAACTGTTTTTT. The encoded protein is CASGRDSTNEKLFF.

This chain joins TRBV5-6 and TRBJ1-4; 7 bases are shared with TRBD1. V lost 1 base, J lost 7 bases, and 7 bases stayed unmatched. Germline V lookup: CDR1 SGHDT, CDR2 YYEEEE. This CDR3 spans 15 amino acids. CDR3 DNA sequence: TGTGCCAGCAGCTTGTGGGGTCAGGGGGTTGAAAAACTGTTTTTT. It translates to CASSLWGQGVEKLFF.

This chain links TRBV13 with TRBJ2-2; 8 nucleotides match TRBD2. The CDR3 sequence is 18 residues long. Germline CDR1 and CDR2: PRHDT and FYEKMQ (reference sequence). Trimming took 2 bases from V and 9 from J; bases not matched to a gene: 17. The CDR3 loop reads CASSLLPPTGSGSWELFF. CDR3 DNA: TGTGCCAGCAGCTTATTGCCCCCTACGGGGAGCGGGAGTTGGGAGCTGTTTTTT.

The chain employs TRBV10-3 and TRBJ1-2; D remains ambiguous. V lost 5 bases to trimming and J lost 1 base, with 11 bases between them. The length of the CDR3 is 14 residues. Germline V gene data show CDR1 as ENHRY and CDR2 as SYGVKD. CDR3 DNA sequence: TGTGCCATCAGTACTGGGCACCTTAACTATGGCTACACCTTC. Translated, it gives CAISTGHLNYGYTF.

This clone was observed a few times. This chain connects TRBV7-6 to TRBJ2-3; 9 nucleotides align to TRBD2. V dropped 5 bases and J dropped 3; count of bases not matched to a gene: 12. This CDR3 is built from 17 residues. CDR1 and CDR2 (germline): SGHVS, FNYEAQ. The CDR3 protein is CASSTHIRGLATDTQYF. DNA for the CDR3: TGTGCCAGCAGCACCCACATCCGGGGACTAGCAACAGATACGCAGTATTTT.

This clone was seen a single time. The chain uses TRBV24-1 and TRBJ2-1; TRBD2 aligns across 14 bases. J lost 13 bases, V lost 3 bases, and 13 bases had no gene match. This CDR3 has 17 residues. CDR1 and CDR2 (germline): KGHDR, SFDVKD. DNA for the CDR3: TGTGCCACCAGTGATACCCCCCCGGGACTAGCGGGAGCTAACCAGTTCTTC. It codes for CATSDTPPGLAGANQFF.